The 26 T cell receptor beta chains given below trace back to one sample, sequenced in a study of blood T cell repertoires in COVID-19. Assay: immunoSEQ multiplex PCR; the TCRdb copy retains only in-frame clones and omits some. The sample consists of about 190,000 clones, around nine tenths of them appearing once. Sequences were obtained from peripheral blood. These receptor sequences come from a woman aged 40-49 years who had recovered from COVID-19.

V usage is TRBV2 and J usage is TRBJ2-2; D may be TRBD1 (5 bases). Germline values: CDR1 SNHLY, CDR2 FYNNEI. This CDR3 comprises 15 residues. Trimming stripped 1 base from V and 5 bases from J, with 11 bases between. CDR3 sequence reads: CASSEVGARTGELFF. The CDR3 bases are TGTGCCAGCAGTGAAGTTGGGGCCCGGACCGGGGAGCTGTTTTTT. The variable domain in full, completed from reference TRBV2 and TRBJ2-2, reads EPEVTQTPSHQVTQMGQEVILRCVPISNHLYFYWYRQILGQKVEFLVSFYNNEISEKSEIFDDQFSVERPDGSNFTLKIRSTKLEDSAMYFCASSEVGARTGELFFGEGSRLTVL.

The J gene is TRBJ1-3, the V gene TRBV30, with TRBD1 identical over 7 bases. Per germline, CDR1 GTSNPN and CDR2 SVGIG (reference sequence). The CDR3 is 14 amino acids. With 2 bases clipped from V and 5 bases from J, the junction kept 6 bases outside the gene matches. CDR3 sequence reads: CAWSTGDLRNTIYF. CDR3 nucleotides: TGTGCCTGGAGTACAGGGGATTTGAGAAACACCATATATTTT. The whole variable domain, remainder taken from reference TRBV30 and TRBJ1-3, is SQTIHQWPATLVQPVGSPLSLECTVEGTSNPNLYWYRQAAGRGLQLLFYSVGIGQISSEVPQNLSASRPQDRQFILSSKKLLLSDSGFYLCAWSTGDLRNTIYFGEGSWLTVV.

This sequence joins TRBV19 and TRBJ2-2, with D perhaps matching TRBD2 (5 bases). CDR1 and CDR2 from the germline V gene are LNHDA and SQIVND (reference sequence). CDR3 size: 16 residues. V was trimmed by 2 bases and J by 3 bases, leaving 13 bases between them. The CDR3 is CASSILSGWDTGELFF. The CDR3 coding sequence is TGTGCCAGTAGTATACTCTCGGGGTGGGACACCGGGGAGCTGTTTTTT.

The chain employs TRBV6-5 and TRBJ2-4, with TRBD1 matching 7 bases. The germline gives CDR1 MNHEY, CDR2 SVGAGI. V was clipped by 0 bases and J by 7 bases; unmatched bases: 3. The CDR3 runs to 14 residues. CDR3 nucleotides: TGTGCCAGCAGTTACTCGAGCAGGGGGAACATTCAGTACTTC. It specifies CASSYSSRGNIQYF.

The CDR3 protein is CASSSRDRGGEQYF. As DNA, the CDR3 is TGTGCCAGCAGTTCCCGGGACAGGGGTGGAGAGCAGTACTTC. This chain links TRBV6-5 with TRBJ2-7, with 10 bases aligning to TRBD1. The CDR3 length is 14 residues. Per germline, CDR1 MNHEY and CDR2 SVGAGI. V shed 4 bases, J shed 7 bases, and the junction held 7 bases outside the gene matches.

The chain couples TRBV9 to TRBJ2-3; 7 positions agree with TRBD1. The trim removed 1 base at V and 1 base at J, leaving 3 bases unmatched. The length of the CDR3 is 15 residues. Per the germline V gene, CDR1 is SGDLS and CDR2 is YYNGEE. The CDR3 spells CASSVSGTGTDTQYF. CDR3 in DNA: TGTGCCAGCAGCGTATCCGGGACAGGCACAGATACGCAGTATTTT.

The CDR3 nucleotides are TGTGCCAGCAGCAAAGCGCTACAGGGACTAAACACCGGGGAGCTGTTTTTT. Its protein is CASSKALQGLNTGELFF. The chain links TRBV21-1 to TRBJ2-2; TRBD2, the D gene given by the table, was not confirmed from the DNA. TRBV21-1 represents a pseudogene. CDR3 length: 17 amino acids.

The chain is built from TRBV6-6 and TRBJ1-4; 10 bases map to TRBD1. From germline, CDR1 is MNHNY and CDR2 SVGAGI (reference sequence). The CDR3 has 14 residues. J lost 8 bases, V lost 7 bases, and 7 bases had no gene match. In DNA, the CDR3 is TGTGCCAGCAATACCGGGACAGGGGACGAAAAACTGTTTTTT. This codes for CASNTGTGDEKLFF.

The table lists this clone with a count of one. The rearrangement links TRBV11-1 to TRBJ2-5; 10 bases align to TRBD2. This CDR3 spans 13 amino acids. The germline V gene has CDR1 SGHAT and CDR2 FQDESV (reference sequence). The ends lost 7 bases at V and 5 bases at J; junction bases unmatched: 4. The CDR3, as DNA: TGTGCCAGCATGCTAGCGGGAGTGGAGACCCAGTACTTC. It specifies CASMLAGVETQYF.

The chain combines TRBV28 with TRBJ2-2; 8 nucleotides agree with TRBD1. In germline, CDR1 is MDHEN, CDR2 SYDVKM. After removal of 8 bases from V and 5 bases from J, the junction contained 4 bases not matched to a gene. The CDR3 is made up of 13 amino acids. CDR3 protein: CASQGAGTGELFF. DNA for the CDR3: TGTGCCAGCCAGGGGGCAGGTACCGGGGAGCTGTTTTTT.

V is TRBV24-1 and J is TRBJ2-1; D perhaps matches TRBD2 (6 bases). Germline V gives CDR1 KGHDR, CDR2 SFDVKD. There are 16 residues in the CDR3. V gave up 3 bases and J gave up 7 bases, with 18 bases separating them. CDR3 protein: CATSDPKPTSRNEQFF. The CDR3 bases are TGTGCCACCAGTGATCCAAAGCCGACTAGTAGGAATGAGCAGTTCTTC.

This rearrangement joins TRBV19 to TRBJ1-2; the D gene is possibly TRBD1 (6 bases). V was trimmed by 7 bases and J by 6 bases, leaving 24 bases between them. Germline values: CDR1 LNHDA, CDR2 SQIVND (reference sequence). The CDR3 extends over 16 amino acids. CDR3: CASTRVQGHRGDGYTF. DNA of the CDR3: TGTGCCAGTACTAGAGTCCAGGGGCACCGGGGTGATGGCTACACCTTC.

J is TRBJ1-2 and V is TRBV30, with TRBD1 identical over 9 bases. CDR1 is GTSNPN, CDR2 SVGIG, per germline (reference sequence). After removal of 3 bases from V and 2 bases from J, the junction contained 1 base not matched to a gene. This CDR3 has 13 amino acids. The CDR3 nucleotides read TGTGCCTGGAGGGGACAGGGAAACTATGGCTACACCTTC. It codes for CAWRGQGNYGYTF.

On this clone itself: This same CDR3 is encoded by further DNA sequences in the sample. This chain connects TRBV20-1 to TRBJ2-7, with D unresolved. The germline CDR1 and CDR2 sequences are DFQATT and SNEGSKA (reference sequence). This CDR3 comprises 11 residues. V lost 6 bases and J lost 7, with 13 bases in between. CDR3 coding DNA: TGCAGTGCCAGATCCGGGTTTGAGCAGTACTTC. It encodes CSARSGFEQYF.

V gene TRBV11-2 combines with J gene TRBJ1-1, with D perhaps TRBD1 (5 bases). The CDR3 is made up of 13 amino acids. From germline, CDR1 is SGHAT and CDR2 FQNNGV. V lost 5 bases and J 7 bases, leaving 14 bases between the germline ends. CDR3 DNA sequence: TGTGCCAGCAGCCGCGAACAGGTCGGTGAAGCTTTCTTT. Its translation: CASSREQVGEAFF.

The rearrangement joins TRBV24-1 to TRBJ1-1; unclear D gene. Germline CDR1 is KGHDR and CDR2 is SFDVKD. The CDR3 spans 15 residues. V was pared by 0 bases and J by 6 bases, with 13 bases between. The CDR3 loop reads CATSDLRTPRAEAFF. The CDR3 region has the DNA TGTGCCACCAGTGATTTGCGAACGCCGCGGGCTGAAGCTTTCTTT.

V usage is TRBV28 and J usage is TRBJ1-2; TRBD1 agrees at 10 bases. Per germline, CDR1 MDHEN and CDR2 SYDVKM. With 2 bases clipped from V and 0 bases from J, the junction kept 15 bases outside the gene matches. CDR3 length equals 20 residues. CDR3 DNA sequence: TGTGCCAGCAGTTTAGCCTCGGGACAGGGGCTTATCCTTGCTAACTATGGCTACACCTTC. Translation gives CASSLASGQGLILANYGYTF.

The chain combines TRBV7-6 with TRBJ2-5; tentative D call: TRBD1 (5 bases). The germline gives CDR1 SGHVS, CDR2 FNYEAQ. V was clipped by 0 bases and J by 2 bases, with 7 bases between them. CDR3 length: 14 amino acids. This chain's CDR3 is CASSLASGQETQYF. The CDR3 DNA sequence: TGTGCCAGCAGCTTAGCGTCAGGGCAAGAGACCCAGTACTTC.

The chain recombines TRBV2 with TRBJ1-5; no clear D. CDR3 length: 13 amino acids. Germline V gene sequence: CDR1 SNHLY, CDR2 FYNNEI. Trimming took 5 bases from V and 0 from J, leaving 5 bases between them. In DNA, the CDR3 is TGTGCCAGCAGTCCAGATAGCAATCAGCCCCAGCATTTT. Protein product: CASSPDSNQPQHF.

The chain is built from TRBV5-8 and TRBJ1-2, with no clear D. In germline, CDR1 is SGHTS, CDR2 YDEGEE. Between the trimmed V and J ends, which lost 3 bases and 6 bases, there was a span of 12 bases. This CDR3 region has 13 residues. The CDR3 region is CASSSSRSDGYTF. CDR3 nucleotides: TGTGCCAGCAGCTCCTCGAGGTCAGATGGCTACACCTTC.

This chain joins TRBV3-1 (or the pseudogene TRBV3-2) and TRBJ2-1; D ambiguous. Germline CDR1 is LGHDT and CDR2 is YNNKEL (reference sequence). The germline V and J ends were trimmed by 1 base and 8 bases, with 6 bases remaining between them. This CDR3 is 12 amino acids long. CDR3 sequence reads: CASSQVVYEQFF. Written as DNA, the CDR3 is TGTGCCAGCAGCCAAGTAGTATATGAGCAGTTCTTC.

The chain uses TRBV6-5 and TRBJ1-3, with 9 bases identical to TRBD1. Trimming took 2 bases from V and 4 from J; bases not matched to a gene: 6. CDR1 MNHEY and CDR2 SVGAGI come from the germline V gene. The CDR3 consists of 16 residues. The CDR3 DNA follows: TGTGCCAGCAGTTACGGGCCAACAGGGGGCGGAAACACCATATATTTT. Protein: CASSYGPTGGGNTIYF.

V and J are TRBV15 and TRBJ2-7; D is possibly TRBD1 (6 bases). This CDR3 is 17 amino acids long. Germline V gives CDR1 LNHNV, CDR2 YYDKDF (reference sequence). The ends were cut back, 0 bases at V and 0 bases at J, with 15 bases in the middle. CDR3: CATSRDHLGASSYEQYF. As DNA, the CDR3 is TGTGCCACCAGCAGAGATCATTTGGGGGCAAGCTCCTACGAGCAGTACTTC.

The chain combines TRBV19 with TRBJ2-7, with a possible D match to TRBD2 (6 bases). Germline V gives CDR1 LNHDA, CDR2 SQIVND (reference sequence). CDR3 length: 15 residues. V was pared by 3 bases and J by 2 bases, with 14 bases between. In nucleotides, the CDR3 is TGTGCCAGTAGTATTGGGGTTGGCGGGACCTACGAGCAGTACTTC. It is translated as CASSIGVGGTYEQYF.

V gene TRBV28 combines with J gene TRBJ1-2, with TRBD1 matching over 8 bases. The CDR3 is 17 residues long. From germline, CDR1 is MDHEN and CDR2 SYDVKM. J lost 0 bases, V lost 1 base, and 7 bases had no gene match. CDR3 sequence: CASSLFWDRHTNYGYTF. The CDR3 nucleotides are TGTGCCAGCAGTTTATTTTGGGACAGGCATACTAACTATGGCTACACCTTC.

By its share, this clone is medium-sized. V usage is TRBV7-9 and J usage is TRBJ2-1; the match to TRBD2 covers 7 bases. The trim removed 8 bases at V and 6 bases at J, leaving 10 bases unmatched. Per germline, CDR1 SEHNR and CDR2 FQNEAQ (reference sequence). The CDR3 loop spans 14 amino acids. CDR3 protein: CASRLVGGPNEQFF. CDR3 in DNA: TGTGCCAGCCGCCTTGTGGGAGGGCCCAATGAGCAGTTCTTC.